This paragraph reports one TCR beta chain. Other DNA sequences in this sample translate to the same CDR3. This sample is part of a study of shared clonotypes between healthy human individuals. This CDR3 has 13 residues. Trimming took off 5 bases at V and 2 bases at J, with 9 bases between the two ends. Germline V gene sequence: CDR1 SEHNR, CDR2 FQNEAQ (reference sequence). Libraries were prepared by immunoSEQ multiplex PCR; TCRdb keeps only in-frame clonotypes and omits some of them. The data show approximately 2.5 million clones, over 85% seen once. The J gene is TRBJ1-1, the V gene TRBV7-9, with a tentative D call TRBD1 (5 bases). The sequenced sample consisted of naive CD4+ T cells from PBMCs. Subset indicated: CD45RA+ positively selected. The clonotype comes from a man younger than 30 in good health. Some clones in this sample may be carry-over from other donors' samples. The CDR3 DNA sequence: TGTGCCAGCAGCCCCCGGGGCAACACTGAAGCTTTCTTT. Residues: CASSPRGNTEAFF.